This T cell receptor (beta chain) was sequenced during a study of blood T cell repertoires in COVID-19 (TCRdb year 2020). About the full investigation: Collaborator samples came from the United States, Italy and Spain and covered acute and convalescent phases of COVID-19. The prospective study material was composed of cDNA or gDNA derived from T cells, B-cell-depleted T cells, or PBMCs. Subjects who had been exposed to COVID-19, were actively infected with it, or had recovered from it provided the deeply sampled blood TCRbeta repertoires that made up the dataset. The repertoires were released in a freely available public database meant as a resource for research on the immune response to SARS-CoV-2. The samples were drawn from the first 160 participants of the ongoing ImmuneRACE study and from about 1,200 subjects provided by 6 global collaborators. The sample metadata nearly always contained a de-identified subject ID, COVID-19 status, age in years and sex. Where HLA class I and class II types were available, the types were taken from metadata supplied by the sample provider, not from assay-based typing.

The CDR3 goes from the cysteine to the phenylalanine over 13 residues. Only the CDR3 part of the read is kept: 39 bases, read in frame from the first base. Deletion took 4 bases off V and 1 base off J, with a span of 5 bases between the germline ends. The immunoSEQ Assay, a bias-controlled multiplex PCR, was used to amplify TCRbeta CDR3 regions from genomic DNA. The original methods were these. Within the assay, amplification of reference gene primers was used to estimate how many nucleated cells each sample contained. Sequence reads were collapsed and filtered to measure the absolute abundance of every unique TCRbeta CDR3 rearrangement. For each sample, productive Simpson clonality was calculated as the square root of Simpson's diversity index across productive rearrangements. The table comes from immuneACCESS by way of TCRdb, which keeps in-frame sequences with V and J called. Part of the clones is missing from these tables; in studies checked, under half for an unresolved V gene and the rest for unknown reasons. Clone size and the V and J calls come from that table; the DNA yielded D and trimming. This sample has some 280,000 clones in its table, and about 89% of those were observed once. Approximately 13% of the sample is taken by the ten largest.

Results the study describes overall, beyond this receptor: Clinical and demographic metadata were provided uncurated, with the amount varying by source and participant.

Collaborating institutions collected whole blood in K2EDTA tubes following their own protocols. Collaborator samples were shipped for TCRbeta analysis as frozen whole blood, isolated PBMCs, or DNA extracted from either sample type. Points on this clone: This receptor's antigen is unknown. No base quality information exists; no much larger clone differs at one position.

Recombination connected TRBV12-3 or TRBV12-4 to TRBJ1-3, with the D gene uncertain. Source material: peripheral blood. The sequence came from a woman aged 60-70 years with acute or convalescent COVID-19. The DNA reads as follows: TGTGCCAGCAGTTCCCCTTCTGGAAACACCATATATTTT. Translated, it gives CASSSPSGNTIYF.